The rows below give T cell receptor beta chains drawn from one sample of a study of cytomegalovirus exposure and HLA in healthy donors. The repertoire was sequenced with immunoSEQ multiplex PCR; TCRdb's copy has only in-frame clones and lacks some. The sample lists 110,000 to 150,000 clones, approximately 89% occurring once. Sequencing was performed on PBMCs. These receptors came from a man younger than 35 in good health and CMV-seronegative. Both conserved end residues are trimmed from each CDR3. Fields, in order: V gene, J gene, CDR3 protein.

>TRBV28|TRBJ2-5
ASSQPSATVPGTQY
>TRBV19|TRBJ1-6
ASSPTGNDSPLH
>TRBV5-1|TRBJ2-3
ASSLRSGTDTQY
>TRBV11-3|TRBJ1-1
ASSLDRGTEAF
>TRBV5-6|TRBJ1-5
ASSRRGASNQPQH
>TRBV9|TRBJ2-7
ASSVGSRGNEQY
>TRBV13|TRBJ2-1
ASSFFRLAINEQF
>TRBV9|TRBJ1-3
ASSVQGNSGNTIY
>TRBV29-1|TRBJ2-1
SVTPSGTGGDEQF
>TRBV10-1|TRBJ2-1
ASSESPRGVYNEQF
>TRBV7-9|TRBJ2-5
ASSLGPATGQETQY
>TRBV12-5|TRBJ2-5
ASGFRIGPDRQETQY
>TRBV15|TRBJ1-2
ATSRDRLGAINYGYT
>TRBV29-1|TRBJ2-6
SVTVEREGLPSGANVLT
>TRBV6-5|TRBJ2-3
ASSYKQGRDTQY
>TRBV27|TRBJ2-4
ASSFLGTENIQY
>TRBV6-5|TRBJ2-2
ASTPRGHTGELF
>TRBV2|TRBJ2-7
ASSPPDRVLYYEQY
>TRBV11-3|TRBJ2-3
ASSLTPGGTQY
>TRBV27|TRBJ2-1
ASSLYRETHEQF
>TRBV18|TRBJ2-7
ASSHGSGGPTNTYEQY
>TRBV7-9|TRBJ1-5
ASSPGTYNQPQH
>TRBV18|TRBJ1-4
ASSTGSNEKLF
>TRBV18|TRBJ1-5
ASSPQGLNQPQH
>TRBV18|TRBJ2-7
ASSLLPGQGSSYEQY
>TRBV5-6|TRBJ2-1
ASSLVRTGPNEQF
>TRBV27|TRBJ1-3
ASSPRGRGNTIY
>TRBV27|TRBJ2-3
ASSRTIADTQY
>TRBV11-2|TRBJ1-5
ASSPPGTANQPQH
>TRBV7-9|TRBJ2-7
ASSLEGTGSYEQY
>TRBV10-3|TRBJ2-1
AISDPLASNEQF
>TRBV14|TRBJ1-2
ASSPSAGGVYGYT
>TRBV6-5|TRBJ2-2
ASSYRQGISTGELF
>TRBV2|TRBJ1-6
ASSEYRSNSPLH
>TRBV27|TRBJ2-1
ASSLSSSGRANEQF
>TRBV7-8|TRBJ1-5
ASSLPGGYVQPQH
>TRBV2|TRBJ1-2
ASSESGINYGYT
>TRBV7-9|TRBJ1-2
ASIQGQINYGYT
>TRBV19|TRBJ1-2
ASSTQGTGQNGYT
>TRBV7-6|TRBJ2-3
ASSSLRGDPDGGQY